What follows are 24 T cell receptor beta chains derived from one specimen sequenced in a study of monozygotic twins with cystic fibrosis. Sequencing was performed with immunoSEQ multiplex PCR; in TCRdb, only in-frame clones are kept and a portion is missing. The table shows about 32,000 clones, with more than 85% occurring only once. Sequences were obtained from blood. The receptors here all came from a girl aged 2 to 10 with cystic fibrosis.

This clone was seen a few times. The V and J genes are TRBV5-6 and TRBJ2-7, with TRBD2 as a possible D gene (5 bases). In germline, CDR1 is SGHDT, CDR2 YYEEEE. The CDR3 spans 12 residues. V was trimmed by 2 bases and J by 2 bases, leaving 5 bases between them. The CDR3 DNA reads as TGTGCCAGCAGCTTACTAGCCTACGAGCAGTACTTC. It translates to CASSLLAYEQYF.

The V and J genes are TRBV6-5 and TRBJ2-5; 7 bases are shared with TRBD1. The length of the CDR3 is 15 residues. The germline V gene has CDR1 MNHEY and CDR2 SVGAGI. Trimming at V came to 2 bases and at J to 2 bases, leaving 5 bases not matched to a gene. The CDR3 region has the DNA TGTGCCAGCAGTTACACCGGGACAGCACAAGAGACCCAGTACTTC. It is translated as CASSYTGTAQETQYF.

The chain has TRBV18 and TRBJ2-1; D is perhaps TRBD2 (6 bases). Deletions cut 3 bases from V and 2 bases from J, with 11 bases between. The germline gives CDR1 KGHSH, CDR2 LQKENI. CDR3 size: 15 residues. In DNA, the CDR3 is TGTGCCAGCTCACCCGTCAGCGGGCCCTACAATGAGCAGTTCTTC. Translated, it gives CASSPVSGPYNEQFF.

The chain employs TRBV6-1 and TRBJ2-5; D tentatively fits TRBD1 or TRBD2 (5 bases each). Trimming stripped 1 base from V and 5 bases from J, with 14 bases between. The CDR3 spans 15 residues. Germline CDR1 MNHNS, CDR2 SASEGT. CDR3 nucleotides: TGTGCCAGCAGTGAAGGTTCCGGGGCGGGCGAGACCCAGTACTTC. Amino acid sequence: CASSEGSGAGETQYF.

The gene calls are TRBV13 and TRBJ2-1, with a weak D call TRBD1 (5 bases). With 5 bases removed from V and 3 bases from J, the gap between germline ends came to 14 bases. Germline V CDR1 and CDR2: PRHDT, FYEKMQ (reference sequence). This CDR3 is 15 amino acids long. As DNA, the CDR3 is TGTGCCAGCAGCCCCACGAAAGACAGCTACAATGAGCAGTTCTTC. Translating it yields CASSPTKDSYNEQFF.

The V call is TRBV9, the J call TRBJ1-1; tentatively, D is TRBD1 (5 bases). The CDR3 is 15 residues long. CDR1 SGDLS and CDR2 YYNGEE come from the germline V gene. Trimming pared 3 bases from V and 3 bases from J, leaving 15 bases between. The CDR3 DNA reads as TGTGCCAGCAGCGCAACAGGCCGTTGGGACACTGAAGCTTTCTTT. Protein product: CASSATGRWDTEAFF.

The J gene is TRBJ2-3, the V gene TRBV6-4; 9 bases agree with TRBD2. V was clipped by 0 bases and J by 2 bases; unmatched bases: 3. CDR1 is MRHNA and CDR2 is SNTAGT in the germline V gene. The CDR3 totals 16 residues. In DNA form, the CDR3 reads TGTGCCAGCAGTGACTCACTAGCGGGTACCACAGATACGCAGTATTTT. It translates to CASSDSLAGTTDTQYF.

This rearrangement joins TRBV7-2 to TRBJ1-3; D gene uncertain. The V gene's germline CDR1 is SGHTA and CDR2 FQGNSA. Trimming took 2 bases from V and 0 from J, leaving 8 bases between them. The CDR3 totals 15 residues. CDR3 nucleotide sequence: TGTGCCAGCAGCTTATCTAGAACCTCTGGAAACACCATATATTTT. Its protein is CASSLSRTSGNTIYF.

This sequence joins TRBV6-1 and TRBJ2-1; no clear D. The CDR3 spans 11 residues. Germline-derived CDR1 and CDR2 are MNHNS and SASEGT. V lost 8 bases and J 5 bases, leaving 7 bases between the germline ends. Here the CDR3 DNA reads TGTGCCAGCTCTCTAGACAATGAGCAGTTCTTC. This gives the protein CASSLDNEQFF.

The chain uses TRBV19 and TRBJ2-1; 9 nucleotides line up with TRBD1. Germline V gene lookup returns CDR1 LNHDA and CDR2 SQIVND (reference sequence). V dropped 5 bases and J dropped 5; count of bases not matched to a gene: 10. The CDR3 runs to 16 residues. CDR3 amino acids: CASSVSSGQGHNEQFF. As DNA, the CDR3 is TGTGCCAGTAGTGTCTCCTCGGGACAGGGTCACAATGAGCAGTTCTTC.

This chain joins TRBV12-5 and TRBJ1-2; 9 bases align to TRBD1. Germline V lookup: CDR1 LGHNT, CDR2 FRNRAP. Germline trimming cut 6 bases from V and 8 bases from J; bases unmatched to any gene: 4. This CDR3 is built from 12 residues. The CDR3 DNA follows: TGTGCTAGTGGCTTGACAGGGGGAGGCTACACCTTC. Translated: CASGLTGGGYTF.

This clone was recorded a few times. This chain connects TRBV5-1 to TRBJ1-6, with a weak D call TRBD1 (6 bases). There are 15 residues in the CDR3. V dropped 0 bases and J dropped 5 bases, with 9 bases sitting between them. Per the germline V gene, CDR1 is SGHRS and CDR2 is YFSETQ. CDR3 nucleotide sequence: TGCGCCAGCAGCTTGGACAGGGTTGATAATTCACCCCTCCACTTT. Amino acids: CASSLDRVDNSPLHF. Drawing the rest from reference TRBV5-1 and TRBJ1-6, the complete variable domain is KAGVTQTPRYLIKTRGQQVTLSCSPISGHRSVSWYQQTPGQGLQFLFEYFSETQRNKGNFPGRFSGRQFSNSRSEMNVSTLELGDSALYLCASSLDRVDNSPLHFGNGTRLTVT.

The CDR3 sequence: CASSQEVQGSTGELFF. DNA of the CDR3: TGCGCCAGCAGCCAAGAAGTCCAGGGCTCAACCGGGGAGCTGTTTTTT. The J gene is TRBJ2-2, the V gene TRBV4-3; TRBD1 is a possible D gene (5 bases). The germline V and J ends were trimmed by 0 bases and 5 bases, with 13 bases remaining between them. The CDR3 runs to 16 residues. Germline CDR1 and CDR2: LGHNA and YSLEER.

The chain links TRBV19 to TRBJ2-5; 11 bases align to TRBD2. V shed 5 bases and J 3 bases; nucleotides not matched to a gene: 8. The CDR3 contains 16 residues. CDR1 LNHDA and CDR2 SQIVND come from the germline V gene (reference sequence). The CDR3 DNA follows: TGTGCCAGTAGTTTATTCTCGACTAGCGGGGAAGAGACCCAGTACTTC. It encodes CASSLFSTSGEETQYF.

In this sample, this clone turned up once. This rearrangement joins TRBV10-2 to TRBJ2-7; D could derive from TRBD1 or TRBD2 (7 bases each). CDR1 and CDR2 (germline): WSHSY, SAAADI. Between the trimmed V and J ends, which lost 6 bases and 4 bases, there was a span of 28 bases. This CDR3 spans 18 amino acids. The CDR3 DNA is TGCGCCAGCAGGCCTCTCGAGGGGGCGCGCGGGGGAGTTTACGAGCAGTACTTC. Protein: CASRPLEGARGGVYEQYF.

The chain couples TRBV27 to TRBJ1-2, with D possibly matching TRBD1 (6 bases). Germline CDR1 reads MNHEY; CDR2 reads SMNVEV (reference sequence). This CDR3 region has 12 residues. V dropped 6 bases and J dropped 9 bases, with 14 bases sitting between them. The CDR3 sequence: CASSPTGHRYTF. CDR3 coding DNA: TGTGCCAGCAGCCCTACGGGACACCGCTACACCTTC.

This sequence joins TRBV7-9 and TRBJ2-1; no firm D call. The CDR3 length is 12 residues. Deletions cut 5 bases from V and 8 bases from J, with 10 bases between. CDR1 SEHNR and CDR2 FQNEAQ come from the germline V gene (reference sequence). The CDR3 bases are TGTGCCAGCAGCCCCGTCCCGGATGAGCAGTTCTTC. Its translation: CASSPVPDEQFF.

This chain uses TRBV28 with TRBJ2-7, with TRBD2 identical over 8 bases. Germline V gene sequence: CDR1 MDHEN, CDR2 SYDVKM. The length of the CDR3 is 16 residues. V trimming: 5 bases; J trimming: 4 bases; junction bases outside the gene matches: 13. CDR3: CASSVTSGGLPYEQYF. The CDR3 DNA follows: TGTGCCAGCAGTGTCACTAGCGGAGGCTTGCCGTACGAGCAGTACTTC.

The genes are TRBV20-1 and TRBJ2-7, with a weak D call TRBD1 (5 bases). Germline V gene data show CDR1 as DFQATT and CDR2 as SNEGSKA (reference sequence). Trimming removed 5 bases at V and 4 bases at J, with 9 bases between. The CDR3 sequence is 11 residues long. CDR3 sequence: CSAPRQYEQYF. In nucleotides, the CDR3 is TGCAGTGCTCCGAGACAGTACGAGCAGTACTTC.

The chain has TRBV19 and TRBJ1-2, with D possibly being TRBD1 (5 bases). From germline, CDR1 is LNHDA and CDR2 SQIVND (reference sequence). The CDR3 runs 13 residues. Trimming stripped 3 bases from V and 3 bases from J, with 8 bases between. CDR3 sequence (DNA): TGTGCCAGTAGTATCGACAGCCACTATGGCTACACCTTC. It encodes CASSIDSHYGYTF. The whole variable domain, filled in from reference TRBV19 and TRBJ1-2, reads DGGITQSPKYLFRKEGQNVTLSCEQNLNHDAMYWYRQDPGQGLRLIYYSQIVNDFQKGDIAEGYSVSREKKESFPLTVTSAQKNPTAFYLCASSIDSHYGYTFGSGTRLTVV.

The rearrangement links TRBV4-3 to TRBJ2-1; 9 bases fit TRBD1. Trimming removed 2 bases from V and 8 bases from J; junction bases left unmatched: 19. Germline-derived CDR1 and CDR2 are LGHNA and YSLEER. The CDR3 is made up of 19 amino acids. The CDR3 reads CASSQNPAVRDRVMDEQFF. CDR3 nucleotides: TGCGCCAGCAGCCAAAACCCAGCGGTCCGGGACAGGGTCATGGATGAGCAGTTCTTC.

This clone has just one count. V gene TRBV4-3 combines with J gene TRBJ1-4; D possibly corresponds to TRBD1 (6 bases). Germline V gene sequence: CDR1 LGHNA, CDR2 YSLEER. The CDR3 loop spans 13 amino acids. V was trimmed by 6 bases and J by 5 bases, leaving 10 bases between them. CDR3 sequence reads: CASSEGGNEKLFF. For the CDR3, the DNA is TGCGCCAGCAGTGAGGGGGGGAATGAAAAACTGTTTTTT.

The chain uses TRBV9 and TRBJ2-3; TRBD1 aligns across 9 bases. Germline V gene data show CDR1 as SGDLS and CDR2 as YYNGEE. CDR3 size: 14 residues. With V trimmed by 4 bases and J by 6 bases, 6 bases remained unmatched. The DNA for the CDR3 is TGTGCCAGCAGCCCCGGGGGACAGGGCGATACGCAGTATTTT. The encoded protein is CASSPGGQGDTQYF.

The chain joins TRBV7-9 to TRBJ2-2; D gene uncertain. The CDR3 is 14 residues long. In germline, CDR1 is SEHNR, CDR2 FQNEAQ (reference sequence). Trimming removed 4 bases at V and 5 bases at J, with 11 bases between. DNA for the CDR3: TGTGCCAGCAGCTGGGGAACTCGAACCGGGGAGCTGTTTTTT. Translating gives CASSWGTRTGELFF.